Following are 18 T cell receptor beta chains from one sample sequenced in a study of T cells in Graves' hyperthyroidism and ophthalmopathy. It was RNA transcripts that yielded the amplified TCR beta CDR3 regions. HTBI primers were employed in a first-round RT-PCR of the TCR CDR3. TCRdb recomputed calls from the multiplex PCR reads with MiXCR, one row per CDR3 protein. This sample has approximately 510,000 distinct CDR3 sequences, with 40% to 50% found just once. Sequencing was performed on peripheral blood or thyroid tissue (not recorded which). The receptors were gathered from an adult woman with Graves' disease, either hyperthyroidism or ophthalmopathy (not recorded which).

This clonotype was seen only a few times. V is TRBV7-9 and J is TRBJ2-7; D call uncertain. The CDR3 consists of 16 residues. Per the germline V gene, CDR1 is SEHNR and CDR2 is FQNEAQ (reference sequence). Trimming took 6 bases from V and 0 from J, leaving 18 bases between them. CDR3 residues: CASSYSKGFPSYEQYF. CDR3 coding DNA: TGTGCCAGCAGTTACTCGAAAGGGTTCCCCTCCTACGAGCAGTACTTC.

This chain joins TRBV7-8 and TRBJ1-6, with 10 bases matching TRBD1. Germline CDR1 and CDR2: SGHVS and FQNEAQ. The V segment lost 1 base and the J segment 8 bases; nucleotides outside the gene matches: 11. CDR3 length: 18 residues. This chain's CDR3 is CASSLGPLGQGFDSPLHF. Here the CDR3 DNA reads TGTGCCAGCAGCTTAGGTCCATTGGGACAGGGGTTTGATTCACCCCTCCACTTT.

The chain joins TRBV7-2 to TRBJ1-2; D not resolved. Germline V gives CDR1 SGHTA, CDR2 FQGNSA. V was clipped by 6 bases and J by 8 bases, with 10 bases between them. CDR3 length equals 11 residues. CDR3 loop: CASSQQLGYTF. CDR3 coding DNA: TGTGCCAGCAGTCAACAGCTGGGCTACACCTTC.

CDR3: CASSLAQSTIYF. In DNA, the CDR3 is TGTGCCAGCAGCTTAGCGCAGTCGACCATATATTTT. The V gene is TRBV7-2, the J gene TRBJ1-3; no firm D call. This CDR3 has 12 residues. CDR1 SGHTA and CDR2 FQGNSA come from the germline V gene. Trimming shortened V by 0 bases and J by 10 bases, and 7 bases separated the two germline ends.

This clonotype was seen at least ten times. The chain has TRBV19 and TRBJ1-5; D is undetermined. This CDR3 has 16 amino acids. Trimming shortened V by 5 bases and J by 0 bases, and 14 bases separated the two germline ends. Per the germline V gene, CDR1 is LNHDA and CDR2 is SQIVND (reference sequence). CDR3 sequence: CASSAKGGYSNQPQHF. The DNA for the CDR3 is TGTGCCAGTAGTGCCAAGGGCGGTTATAGCAATCAGCCCCAGCATTTT.

The chain employs TRBV10-3 and TRBJ1-5; D remains unclear. V was trimmed by 2 bases and J by 6 bases, leaving 14 bases between them. Germline CDR1 ENHRY, CDR2 SYGVKD. The CDR3 loop spans 15 amino acids. CDR3 protein: CAISERIGPGQPQHF. Written as DNA, the CDR3 is TGTGCCATCAGTGAGAGAATCGGTCCGGGTCAGCCCCAGCATTTT.

The chain couples TRBV5-1 to TRBJ2-7; 11 bases are a match to TRBD2. Germline CDR1 reads SGHRS; CDR2 reads YFSETQ. The CDR3 sequence is 16 residues long. Trimming removed 4 bases from V and 3 bases from J; junction bases left unmatched: 9. As DNA, the CDR3 is TGCGCCAGCAGCATCCCGACTAGCGGGGAAAGCTACGAGCAGTACTTC. Its protein is CASSIPTSGESYEQYF.

The chain joins TRBV9 to TRBJ2-7, with a tentative D call TRBD1 (5 bases). CDR3 size: 13 residues. Per the germline V gene, CDR1 is SGDLS and CDR2 is YYNGEE. Trimming took 2 bases from V and 7 from J, leaving 13 bases between them. CDR3 loop: CASSVQGGLEQYF. CDR3 sequence (DNA): TGTGCCAGCAGCGTGCAGGGTGGCTTGGAGCAGTACTTC.

The chain carries TRBV15 and TRBJ1-1; no firm D call. This CDR3 is 12 amino acids long. Germline lookup yields CDR1 LNHNV and CDR2 YYDKDF (reference sequence). Trimming stripped 4 bases from V and 5 bases from J, with 8 bases between. CDR3 bases: TGTGCCACCAGCAAAGGACCGACTGAAGCTTTCTTT. This translates into CATSKGPTEAFF.

The chain joins TRBV15 to TRBJ1-2; D gene ambiguous. Germline V lookup: CDR1 LNHNV, CDR2 YYDKDF (reference sequence). The CDR3 length is 12 residues. V lost 0 bases and J 8 bases, leaving 7 bases between the germline ends. CDR3 loop: CATSRDTGGYTF. The CDR3 nucleotides are TGTGCCACCAGCAGAGATACGGGGGGCTACACCTTC.

The rearrangement links TRBV20-1 to TRBJ1-2; D gene uncertain. This CDR3 has 15 amino acids. Trimming removed 0 bases at V and 6 bases at J, with 17 bases between. Germline CDR1 is DFQATT and CDR2 is SNEGSKA (reference sequence). The CDR3 DNA reads TGCAGTGCTAGAGAGGACTTGACGGGCTACGATGGCTACACCTTC. This gives the protein CSAREDLTGYDGYTF.

This clonotype was observed at least ten times. The gene calls are TRBV19 and TRBJ1-1, with 9 nucleotides matching TRBD1. The J segment lost 1 base and the V segment lost 8 bases, leaving 2 bases of the junction unmatched. This CDR3 spans 13 amino acids. CDR1 is LNHDA and CDR2 is SQIVND in the germline V gene (reference sequence). CDR3 in amino acids: CASGQGTNTEAFF. CDR3 in DNA: TGTGCCAGTGGACAGGGGACGAACACTGAAGCTTTCTTT.

In this sample, this clonotype turned up many times. The chain carries TRBV20-1 and TRBJ1-1; 8 bases fit TRBD1. This CDR3 region has 13 residues. Germline V CDR1 and CDR2: DFQATT, SNEGSKA (reference sequence). CDR3 region: CRPYTGGTTEAFF. CDR3 DNA sequence: TGCAGACCCTATACAGGGGGGACCACTGAAGCTTTCTTT.

The chain couples TRBV2 to TRBJ2-7; 12 bases match TRBD2. This CDR3 contains 16 residues. The V segment lost 6 bases and the J segment 6 bases; nucleotides outside the gene matches: 12. In germline, CDR1 is SNHLY, CDR2 FYNNEI. The CDR3 region is CASSVLAGGRLSEQYF. CDR3 coding DNA: TGTGCCAGCAGCGTTCTAGCGGGAGGGCGTCTTAGCGAGCAGTACTTC.

This clonotype was recorded many times. This chain uses TRBV20-1 with TRBJ2-5, with a weak D call TRBD2 (5 bases). CDR1 and CDR2 (germline): DFQATT, SNEGSKA (reference sequence). This CDR3 has 12 amino acids. V lost 4 bases and J lost 1, with 7 bases in between. The CDR3 sequence: CSAMTIQETQYF. CDR3 bases: TGCAGTGCTATGACTATCCAAGAGACCCAGTACTTC.

About this clonotype: One end of the junction fails to match germline, which may point to a read error. CDR3 loop: CASSVHGTLDYGQYF. The CDR3 region has the DNA TGTGCCAGCAGCGTCCACGGGACTCTAGACTACGGGCAGTACTTC. The V and J genes are TRBV9 and TRBJ2-7; possibly TRBD2 for D (6 bases). CDR3 size: 15 residues. Germline CDR1 is SGDLS and CDR2 is YYNGEE.

This clonotype was observed a handful of times. This chain links TRBV28 with TRBJ1-5, with a possible D match to TRBD1 (6 bases). The V end was cut by 8 bases, the J end by 6 bases, with 14 bases between. Germline CDR1 is MDHEN and CDR2 is SYDVKM. This CDR3 has 13 residues. The CDR3 DNA is TGTGCCAGCTTTGGGGGCCAGGTTCAGCCCCAGCATTTT. The encoded protein is CASFGGQVQPQHF. Complete variable domain (other parts from reference TRBV28 and TRBJ1-5): DVKVTQSSRYLVKRTGEKVFLECVQDMDHENMFWYRQDPGLGLRLIYFSYDVKMKEKGDIPEGYSVSREKKERFSLILESASTNQTSMYLCASFGGQVQPQHFGDGTRLSIL.

This rearrangement joins TRBV7-2 to TRBJ2-2, with 12 bases fitting TRBD2. Germline values: CDR1 SGHTA, CDR2 FQGNSA. V was clipped by 6 bases and J by 3 bases; unmatched bases: 11. CDR3 length: 18 amino acids. CDR3 residues: CASSRSPLAGGHTGELFF. CDR3 coding DNA: TGTGCCAGCAGTCGATCCCCACTAGCGGGAGGTCACACCGGGGAGCTGTTTTTT.